A single sample gave rise to the 5 T cell receptor beta chains below, sequenced in a study of blood T cell repertoires in COVID-19. Profiled with immunoSEQ multiplex PCR; TCRdb holds only in-frame clones, not every one. The sample lists 200,000 to 250,000 clones; approximately 80% were seen once. Sequencing was done on a sample of peripheral blood. The receptor source for this set is a woman aged 50 to 60 with acute or convalescent COVID-19.

The chain recombines TRBV28 with TRBJ1-1; D remains unclear. The CDR3 spans 14 residues. The V gene lost 1 base and the J gene lost 8 bases, with 14 bases spanning the gap. Germline CDR1 MDHEN, CDR2 SYDVKM. CDR3 coding DNA: TGTGCCAGCAGTTTATACCCCGACACTCGAGAAGCTTTCTTT. This gives the protein CASSLYPDTREAFF.

This clone is a singleton in its sample. This chain uses TRBV5-1 with TRBJ2-1; unclear D gene. The length of the CDR3 is 12 residues. Germline V gene lookup returns CDR1 SGHRS and CDR2 YFSETQ. V was pared by 7 bases and J by 9 bases, with 14 bases between. The DNA of the CDR3 is TGCGCCAGCCCAATCCATACTCTTGAGCAGTTCTTC. Its protein is CASPIHTLEQFF.

The chain is built from TRBV7-2 and TRBJ1-6; no definite D call. CDR3 length equals 16 residues. Germline CDR1 and CDR2: SGHTA and FQGNSA. V was clipped by 4 bases and J by 2 bases, with 12 bases between them. The CDR3 nucleotides are TGTGCCAGCAGCTCTGGGGAGATGGCCTATAATTCACCCCTCCACTTT. This encodes CASSSGEMAYNSPLHF.

In this sample, this clone turned up once. The chain has TRBV5-4 and TRBJ1-1, with 8 bases that match TRBD1. J gave up 0 bases and V 0 bases, and 4 bases lay outside the gene matches. This CDR3 has 16 amino acids. Germline loops: CDR1 SGHNT, CDR2 YYREEE (reference sequence). The CDR3, as DNA: TGTGCCAGCAGCTTGGCGCGACAGGGGCTGAACACTGAAGCTTTCTTT. The encoded protein is CASSLARQGLNTEAFF.

V gene TRBV15 combines with J gene TRBJ1-2; a possible D gene is TRBD1 (5 bases). Trimming cost V 1 base and J 4 bases, with 13 bases left between them. The CDR3 runs to 15 residues. Germline-derived CDR1 and CDR2 are LNHNV and YYDKDF (reference sequence). CDR3 in DNA: TGTGCCACCAGCAGAGGGGGAGGGGCTGTCTATGGCTACACCTTC. Amino acids: CATSRGGGAVYGYTF.